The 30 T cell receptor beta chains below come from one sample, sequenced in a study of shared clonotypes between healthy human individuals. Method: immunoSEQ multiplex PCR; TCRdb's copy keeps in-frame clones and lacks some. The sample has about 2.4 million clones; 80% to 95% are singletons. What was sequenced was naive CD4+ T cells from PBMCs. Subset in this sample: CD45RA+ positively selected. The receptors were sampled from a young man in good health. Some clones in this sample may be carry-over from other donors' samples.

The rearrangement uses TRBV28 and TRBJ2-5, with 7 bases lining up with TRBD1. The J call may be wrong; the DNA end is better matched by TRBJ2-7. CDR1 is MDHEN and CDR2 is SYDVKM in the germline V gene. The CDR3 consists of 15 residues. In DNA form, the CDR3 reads TGTGCCAGCAGTTTAGGACAGGTCCCGACCTACGAGCAGTACTTC. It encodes CASSLGQVPTYEQYF.

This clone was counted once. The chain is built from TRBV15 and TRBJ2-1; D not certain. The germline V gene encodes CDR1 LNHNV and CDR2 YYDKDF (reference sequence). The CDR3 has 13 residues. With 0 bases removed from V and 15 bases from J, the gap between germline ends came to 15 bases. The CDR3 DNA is TGTGCCACCAGCAGAGATGCCCTGGTTGAACTGTTCTTC. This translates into CATSRDALVELFF.

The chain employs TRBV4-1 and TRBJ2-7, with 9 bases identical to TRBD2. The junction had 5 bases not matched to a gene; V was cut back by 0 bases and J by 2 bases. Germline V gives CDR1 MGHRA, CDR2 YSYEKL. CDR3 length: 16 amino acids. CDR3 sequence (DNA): TGCGCCAGCAGCCAAGATAGCGGGAGCGCTCCCTACGAGCAGTACTTC. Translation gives CASSQDSGSAPYEQYF.

Here the CDR3 DNA reads TGTGCCAGCAGCGCGGGTGGTAGCGGGGGCACAGATACGCAGTATTTT. This gives the protein CASSAGGSGGTDTQYF. The gene calls are TRBV7-3 and TRBJ2-3; 8 nucleotides line up with TRBD2. The CDR3 is made up of 16 amino acids. V lost 5 bases to trimming and J lost 1 base; unmatched junction nucleotides: 8. Germline V gene sequence: CDR1 SGHTA, CDR2 FQGTGA.

The DNA for the CDR3 is TGTGCCAGCAGCTATCCTAACTTACTAGGATCCCCAGATACGCAGTATTTT. It codes for CASSYPNLLGSPDTQYF. The chain is built from TRBV5-6 and TRBJ2-3, with a weak D call TRBD2 (5 bases). The germline gives CDR1 SGHDT, CDR2 YYEEEE. Trimming stripped 3 bases from V and 4 bases from J, with 21 bases between. This CDR3 contains 17 residues.

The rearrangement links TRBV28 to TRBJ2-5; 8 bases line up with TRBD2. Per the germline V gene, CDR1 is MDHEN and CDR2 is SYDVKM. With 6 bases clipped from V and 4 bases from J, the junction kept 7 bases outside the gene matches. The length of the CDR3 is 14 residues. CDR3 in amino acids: CASSREGGTETQYF. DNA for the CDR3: TGTGCCAGCAGCCGGGAGGGAGGAACAGAGACCCAGTACTTC.

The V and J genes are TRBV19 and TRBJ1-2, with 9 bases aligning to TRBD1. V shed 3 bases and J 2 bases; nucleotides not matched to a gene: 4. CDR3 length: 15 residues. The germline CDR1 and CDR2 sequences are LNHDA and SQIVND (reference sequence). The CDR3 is CASSIRTGENYGYTF. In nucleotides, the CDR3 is TGTGCCAGTAGTATCCGGACAGGGGAGAACTATGGCTACACCTTC. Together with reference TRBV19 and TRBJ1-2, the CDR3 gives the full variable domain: DGGITQSPKYLFRKEGQNVTLSCEQNLNHDAMYWYRQDPGQGLRLIYYSQIVNDFQKGDIAEGYSVSREKKESFPLTVTSAQKNPTAFYLCASSIRTGENYGYTFGSGTRLTVV.

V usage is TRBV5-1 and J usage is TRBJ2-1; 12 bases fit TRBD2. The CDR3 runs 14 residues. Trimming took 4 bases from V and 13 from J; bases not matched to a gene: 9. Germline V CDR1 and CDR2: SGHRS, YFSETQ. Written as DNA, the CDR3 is TGCGCCAGCAGCCCTGGACTAGCGGGGAGGCATCAGTTCTTC. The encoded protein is CASSPGLAGRHQFF.

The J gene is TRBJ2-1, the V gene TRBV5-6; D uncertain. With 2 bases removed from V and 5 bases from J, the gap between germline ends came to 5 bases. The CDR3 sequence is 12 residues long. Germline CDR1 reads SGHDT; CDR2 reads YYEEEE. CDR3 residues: CASSLTDNEQFF. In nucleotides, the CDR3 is TGTGCCAGCAGCTTAACAGACAATGAGCAGTTCTTC.

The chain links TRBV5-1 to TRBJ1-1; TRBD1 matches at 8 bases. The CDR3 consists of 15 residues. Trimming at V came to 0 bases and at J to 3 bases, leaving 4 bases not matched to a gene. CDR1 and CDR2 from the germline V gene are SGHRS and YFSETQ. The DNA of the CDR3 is TGCGCCAGCAGCTTGGTCCAGGGGGCATACACTGAAGCTTTCTTT. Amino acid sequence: CASSLVQGAYTEAFF.

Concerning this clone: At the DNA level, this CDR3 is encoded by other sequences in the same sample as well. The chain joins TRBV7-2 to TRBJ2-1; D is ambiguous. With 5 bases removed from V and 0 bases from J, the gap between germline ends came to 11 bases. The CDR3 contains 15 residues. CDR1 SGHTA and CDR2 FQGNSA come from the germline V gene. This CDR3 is CASSLDRGSYNEQFF. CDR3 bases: TGTGCCAGCAGCCTCGACCGAGGCTCCTACAATGAGCAGTTCTTC.

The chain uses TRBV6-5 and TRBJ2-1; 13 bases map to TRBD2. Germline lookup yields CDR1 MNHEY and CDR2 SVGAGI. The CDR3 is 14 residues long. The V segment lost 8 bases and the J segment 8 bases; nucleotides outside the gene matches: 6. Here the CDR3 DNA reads TGTGCCAGCCAGAAGACTAGCGGGAGGTATGAGCAGTTCTTC. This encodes CASQKTSGRYEQFF.

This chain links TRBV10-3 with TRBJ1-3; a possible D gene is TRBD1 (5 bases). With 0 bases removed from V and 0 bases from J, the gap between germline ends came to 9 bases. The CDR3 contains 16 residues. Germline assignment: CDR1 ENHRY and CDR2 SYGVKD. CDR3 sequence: CAISESRQGSGNTIYF. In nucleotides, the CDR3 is TGTGCCATCAGTGAGTCGCGGCAGGGCTCTGGAAACACCATATATTTT.

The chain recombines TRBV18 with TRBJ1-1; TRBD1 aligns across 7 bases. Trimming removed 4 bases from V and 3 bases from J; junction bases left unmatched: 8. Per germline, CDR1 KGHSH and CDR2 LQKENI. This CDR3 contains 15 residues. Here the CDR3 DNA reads TGTGCCAGCTCACGTACAGGGGTTGAGGACACTGAAGCTTTCTTT. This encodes CASSRTGVEDTEAFF.

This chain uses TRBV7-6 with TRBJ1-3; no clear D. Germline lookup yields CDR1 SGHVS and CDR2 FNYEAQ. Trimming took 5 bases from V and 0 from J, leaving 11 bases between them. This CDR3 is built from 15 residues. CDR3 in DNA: TGTGCCAGCAGCCCAAGGTATAGCTCTGGAAACACCATATATTTT. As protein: CASSPRYSSGNTIYF.

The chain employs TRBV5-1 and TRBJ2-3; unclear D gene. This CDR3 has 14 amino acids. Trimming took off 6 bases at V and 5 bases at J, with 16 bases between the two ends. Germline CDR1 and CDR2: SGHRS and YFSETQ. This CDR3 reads CASKVYGRLDTQYF. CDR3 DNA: TGCGCCAGCAAGGTCTACGGAAGATTAGATACGCAGTATTTT.

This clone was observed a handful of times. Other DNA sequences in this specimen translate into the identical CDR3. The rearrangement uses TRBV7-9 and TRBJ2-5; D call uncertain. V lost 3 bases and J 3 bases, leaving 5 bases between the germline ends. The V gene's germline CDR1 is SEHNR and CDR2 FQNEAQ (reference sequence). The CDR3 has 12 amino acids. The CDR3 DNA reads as TGTGCCAGCAGCTTCACAGAAGAGACCCAGTACTTC. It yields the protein CASSFTEETQYF. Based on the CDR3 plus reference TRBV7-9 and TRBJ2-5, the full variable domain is DTGVSQNPRHKITKRGQNVTFRCDPISEHNRLYWYRQTLGQGPEFLTYFQNEAQLEKSRLLSDRFSAERPKGSFSTLEIQRTEQGDSAMYLCASSFTEETQYFGPGTRLLVL.

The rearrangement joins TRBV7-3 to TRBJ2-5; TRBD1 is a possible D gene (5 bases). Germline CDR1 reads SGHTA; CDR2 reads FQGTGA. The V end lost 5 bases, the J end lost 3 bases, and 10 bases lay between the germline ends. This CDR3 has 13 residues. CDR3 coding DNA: TGTGCCAGCAGCATAGACAGAGAAGAGACCCAGTACTTC. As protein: CASSIDREETQYF.

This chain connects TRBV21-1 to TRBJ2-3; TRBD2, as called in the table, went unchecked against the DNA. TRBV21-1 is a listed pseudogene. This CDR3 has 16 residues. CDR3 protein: CASLPSGVAGADTQYF. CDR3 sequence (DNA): TGTGCCAGCCTCCCCTCGGGGGTGGCCGGGGCAGATACGCAGTATTTT.

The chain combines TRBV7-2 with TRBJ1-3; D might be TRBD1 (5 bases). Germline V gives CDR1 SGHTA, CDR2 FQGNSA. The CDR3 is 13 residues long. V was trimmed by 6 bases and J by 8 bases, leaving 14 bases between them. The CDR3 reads CASSLQVRDTIYF. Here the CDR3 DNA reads TGTGCCAGCAGTTTACAGGTTCGGGACACCATATATTTT.

This chain's CDR3 is CASSASGWTKNIQYF. CDR3 DNA sequence: TGTGCCAGCAGCGCTAGCGGATGGACGAAAAACATTCAGTACTTC. The chain employs TRBV7-9 and TRBJ2-4; TRBD2 agrees at 7 bases. The CDR3 is made up of 15 amino acids. J gave up 4 bases and V 5 bases, and 8 bases lay outside the gene matches. CDR1 SEHNR and CDR2 FQNEAQ come from the germline V gene (reference sequence).

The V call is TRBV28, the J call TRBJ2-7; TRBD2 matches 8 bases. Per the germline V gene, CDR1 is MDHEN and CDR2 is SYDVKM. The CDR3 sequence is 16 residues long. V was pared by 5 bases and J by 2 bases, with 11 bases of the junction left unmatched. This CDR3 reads CASSPPPGREAYEQYF. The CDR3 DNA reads TGTGCCAGCAGTCCCCCCCCCGGGAGGGAAGCCTACGAGCAGTACTTC.

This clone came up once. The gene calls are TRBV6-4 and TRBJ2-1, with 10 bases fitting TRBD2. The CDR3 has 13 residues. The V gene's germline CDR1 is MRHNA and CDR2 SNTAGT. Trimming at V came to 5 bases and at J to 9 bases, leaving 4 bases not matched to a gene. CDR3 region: CASSRLAGVEQFF. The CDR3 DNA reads TGTGCCAGCAGTAGACTAGCGGGCGTTGAGCAGTTCTTC.

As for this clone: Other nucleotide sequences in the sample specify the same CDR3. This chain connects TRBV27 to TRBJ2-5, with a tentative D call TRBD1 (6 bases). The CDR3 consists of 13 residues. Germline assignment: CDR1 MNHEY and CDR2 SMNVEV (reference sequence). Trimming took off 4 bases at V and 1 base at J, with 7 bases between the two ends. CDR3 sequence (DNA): TGTGCCAGCAGTTCCAGGGGCCAAGAGACCCAGTACTTC. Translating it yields CASSSRGQETQYF.

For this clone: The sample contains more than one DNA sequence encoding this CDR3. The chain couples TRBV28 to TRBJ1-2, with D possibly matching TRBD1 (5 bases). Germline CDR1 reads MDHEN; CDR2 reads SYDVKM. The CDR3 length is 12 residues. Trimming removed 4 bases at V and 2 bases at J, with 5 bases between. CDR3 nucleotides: TGTGCCAGCAGTTCAGGGAACTATGGCTACACCTTC. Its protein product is CASSSGNYGYTF.

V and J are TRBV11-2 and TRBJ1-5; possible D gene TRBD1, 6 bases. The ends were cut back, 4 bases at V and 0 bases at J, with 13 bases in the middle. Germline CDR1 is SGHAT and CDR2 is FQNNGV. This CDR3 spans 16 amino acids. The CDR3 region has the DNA TGTGCCAGCAGCTCCGGGGGCGTAAGTAGCAATCAGCCCCAGCATTTT. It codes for CASSSGGVSSNQPQHF.

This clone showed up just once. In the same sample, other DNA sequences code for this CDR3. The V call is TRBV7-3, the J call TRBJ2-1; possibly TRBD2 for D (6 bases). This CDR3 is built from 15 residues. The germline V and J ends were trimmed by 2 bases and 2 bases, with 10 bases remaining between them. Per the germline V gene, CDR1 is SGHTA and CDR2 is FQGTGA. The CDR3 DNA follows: TGTGCCAGCAGCTTATCCGGGGGAACCTACAATGAGCAGTTCTTC. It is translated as CASSLSGGTYNEQFF.

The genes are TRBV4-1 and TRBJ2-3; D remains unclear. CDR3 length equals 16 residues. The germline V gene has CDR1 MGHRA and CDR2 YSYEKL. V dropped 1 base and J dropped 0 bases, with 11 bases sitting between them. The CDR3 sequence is CASSQVGQTSTDTQYF. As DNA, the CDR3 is TGCGCCAGCAGCCAAGTGGGCCAGACTAGCACAGATACGCAGTATTTT.

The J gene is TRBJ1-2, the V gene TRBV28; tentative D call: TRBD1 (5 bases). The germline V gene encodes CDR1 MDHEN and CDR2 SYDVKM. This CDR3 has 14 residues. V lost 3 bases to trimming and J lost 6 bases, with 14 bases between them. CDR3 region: CASSFHGGGDGYTF. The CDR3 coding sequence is TGTGCCAGCAGTTTCCATGGGGGGGGAGATGGCTACACCTTC.

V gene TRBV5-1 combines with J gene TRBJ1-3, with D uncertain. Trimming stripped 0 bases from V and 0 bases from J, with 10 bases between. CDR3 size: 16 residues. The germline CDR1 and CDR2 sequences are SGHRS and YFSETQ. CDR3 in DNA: TGCGCCAGCAGCTTGGACCTGGTATTCTCTGGAAACACCATATATTTT. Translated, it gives CASSLDLVFSGNTIYF.